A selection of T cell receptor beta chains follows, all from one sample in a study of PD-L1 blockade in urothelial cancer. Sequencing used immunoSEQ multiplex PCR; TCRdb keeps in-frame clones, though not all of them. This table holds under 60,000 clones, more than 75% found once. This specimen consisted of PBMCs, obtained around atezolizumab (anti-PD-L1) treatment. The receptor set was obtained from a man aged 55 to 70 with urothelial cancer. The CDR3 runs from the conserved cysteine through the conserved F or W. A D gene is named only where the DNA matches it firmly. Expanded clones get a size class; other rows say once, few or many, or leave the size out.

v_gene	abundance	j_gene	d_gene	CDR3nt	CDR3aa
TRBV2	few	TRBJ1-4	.	TGTGCCAGCAGTGCGGGCAGGGTAGGAGAAAAACTGTTTTTT	CASSAGRVGEKLFF
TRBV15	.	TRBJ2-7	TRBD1	TGTGCCACCAGCGTTGGGACAGGGGGGACCTACGAGCAGTACTTC	CATSVGTGGTYEQYF
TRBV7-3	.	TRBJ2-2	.	TGTGCCAGCAGCTTGGACATATCGAACACCGGGGAGCTGTTTTTT	CASSLDISNTGELFF
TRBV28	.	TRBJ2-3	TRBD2	TGTGCCAGCAGTTTGCTAGCGGGGGTCACAGATACGCAGTATTTT	CASSLLAGVTDTQYF
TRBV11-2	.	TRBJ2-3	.	TGTGCCAGCAGCTTAGGGGGGGTAAGAGATACGCAGTATTTT	CASSLGGVRDTQYF
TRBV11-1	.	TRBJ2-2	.	TGTGCCAGCAGCTTTGTGGCAACCGGGGAGCTGTTTTTT	CASSFVATGELFF
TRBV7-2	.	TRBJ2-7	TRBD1	TGTGCCAGCAGCTTTGACAGGGGAGCTTCGTACGAGCAGTACTTC	CASSFDRGASYEQYF
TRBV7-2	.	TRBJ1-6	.	TGTGCCAGCAGCTCGGGGGGAGCTAATAATTCACCCCTCCACTTT	CASSSGGANNSPLHF
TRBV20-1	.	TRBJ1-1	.	TGCAGTGCTAGGGTTCGGGTTGAAGCTTTCTTT	CSARVRVEAFF
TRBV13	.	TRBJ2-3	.	TGTGCCAGCAGCTTAGATCCCGGAGATACGCAGTATTTT	CASSLDPGDTQYF
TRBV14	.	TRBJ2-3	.	TGTGCCAGCAGCCAATTATACAGTCCCGCAGATACGCAGTATTTT	CASSQLYSPADTQYF
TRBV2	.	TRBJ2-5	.	TGTGCCAGCACCGACACAGGGAGCTTCAAAGAGACCCAGTACTTC	CASTDTGSFKETQYF
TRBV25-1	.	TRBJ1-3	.	TGTGCCGGGCGGGAAAACTCTGGAAACACCATATATTTT	CAGRENSGNTIYF
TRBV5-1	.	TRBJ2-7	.	TGCGCCAGCAGCCTTCAGGAAAGCTCCTACGAGCAGTACTTC	CASSLQESSYEQYF
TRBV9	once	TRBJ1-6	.	TGTGCCAGCAGCGTAGATCACAGCTCCTATAATTCACCCCTCCACTTT	CASSVDHSSYNSPLHF
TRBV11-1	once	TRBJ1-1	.	TGTGCCAGCAGCCCTAGGAAAGGGGTACCAGGGGCGGAAGCTTTCTTT	CASSPRKGVPGAEAFF
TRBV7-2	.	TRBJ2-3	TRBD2	TGTGCCAGCAGCTTATATCTCGCGGGGGGCGGGGATACGCAGTATTTT	CASSLYLAGGGDTQYF
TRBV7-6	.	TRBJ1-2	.	TGTGCCAGCAGCTTCGCAGGGGCCTATGGCTACACCTTC	CASSFAGAYGYTF
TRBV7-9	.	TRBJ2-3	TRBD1	TGTGCCAGCAGCCCCCGCCCGACAGGGGGAGATACGCAGTATTTT	CASSPRPTGGDTQYF
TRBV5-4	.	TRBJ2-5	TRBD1	TGTGCCAGCAGCCCGGGGACAGCCCAAGAGACCCAGTACTTC	CASSPGTAQETQYF
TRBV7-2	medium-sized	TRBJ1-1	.	TGTGCCAGCAGCTTCACACAGGGCACTGAAGCTTTCTTT	CASSFTQGTEAFF
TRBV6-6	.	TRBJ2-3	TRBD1	TGTGCCAGCAGTCTACCTAATGACAGGGGTGCAGATACGCAGTATTTT	CASSLPNDRGADTQYF
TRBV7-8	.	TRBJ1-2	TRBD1	TGTGCCAGCAGCTTAATCCAGGGGGCGGGAGGCTACACCTTC	CASSLIQGAGGYTF
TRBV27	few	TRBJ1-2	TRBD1	TGTGCCAGCAGTCAGGGACAGCCAACGTACTATGGCTACACCTTC	CASSQGQPTYYGYTF
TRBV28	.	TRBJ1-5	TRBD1	TGTGCCAGCAGTTTAAGTCAGGGGGCAACTCAGCCCCAGCATTTT	CASSLSQGATQPQHF
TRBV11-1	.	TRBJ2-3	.	TGTGCCAGCAGCTTCGGGGGTAGCACAGATACGCAGTATTTT	CASSFGGSTDTQYF
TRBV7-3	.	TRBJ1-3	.	TGTGCCAGCAGCCTAGAATGGGTCAATGGAAACACCATATATTTT	CASSLEWVNGNTIYF
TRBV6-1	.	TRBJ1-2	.	TGTGCCAGCAGTGACAGTTATGGCTACACCTTC	CASSDSYGYTF
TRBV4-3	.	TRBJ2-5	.	TGCGCCAGCAGCCAAGATGTTGGGAGTAGGACCCAGTACTTC	CASSQDVGSRTQYF
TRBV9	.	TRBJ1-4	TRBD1	TGTGCCAGCAGCCCCAGACAGGGGACTAATGAAAAACTGTTTTTT	CASSPRQGTNEKLFF
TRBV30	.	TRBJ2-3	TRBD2	TGTGCCTGGACCGGTTTTAGTAGCGGGGGGGCTCTCACAGATACGCAGTATTTT	CAWTGFSSGGALTDTQYF
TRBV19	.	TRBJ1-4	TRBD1	TGTGCCAGTAGTGCGAGACTTACCGGGACAGGAGAAAAACTGTTTTTT	CASSARLTGTGEKLFF
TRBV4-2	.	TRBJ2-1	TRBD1	TGTGCCAGCAGCCAAGATCGGAGAGGGGGCGACTACAATGAGCAGTTCTTC	CASSQDRRGGDYNEQFF
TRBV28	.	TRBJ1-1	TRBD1	TGTGCCAGCAGTCCCGCCGGGACAGACTGGACTGAAGCTTTCTTT	CASSPAGTDWTEAFF
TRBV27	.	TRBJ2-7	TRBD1	TGTGCCAGCAGTATACAGGGGTCCTACGAGCAGTACTTC	CASSIQGSYEQYF
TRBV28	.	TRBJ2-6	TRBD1	TGTGCCAGCATACGGGACAGGGGCCTCTCTGGGGCCAACGTCCTGACTTTC	CASIRDRGLSGANVLTF
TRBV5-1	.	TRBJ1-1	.	TGCGCCAGCGGTCCGTCAACGGGGATTGGGGTTGAAGCTTTCTTT	CASGPSTGIGVEAFF
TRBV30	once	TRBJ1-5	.	TGTGCCTGGAGCAAGGGGGGCAATCAGCCCCAGCATTTT	CAWSKGGNQPQHF
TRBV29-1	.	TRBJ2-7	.	TGCAGCGTTGAAATCGGGAGCTCCTACGAGCAGTACTTC	CSVEIGSSYEQYF
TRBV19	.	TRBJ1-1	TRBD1	TGTGCCAGTAGTATAAACAGGGGGCGGAAGACTGAAGCTTTCTTT	CASSINRGRKTEAFF
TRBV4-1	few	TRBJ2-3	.	TGCGCCAGCAGCCAAATTACGGGGAGCACAGATACGCAGTATTTT	CASSQITGSTDTQYF
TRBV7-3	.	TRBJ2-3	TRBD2	TGTGCCAGCAGCCCCCGGCTAGCGGGGACAGATACGCAGTATTTT	CASSPRLAGTDTQYF
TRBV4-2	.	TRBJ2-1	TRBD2	TGTGCCAGCAGCCGAACTCTAGCGGGGGGGCCGAGCTCCTACAATGAGCAGTTCTTC	CASSRTLAGGPSSYNEQFF
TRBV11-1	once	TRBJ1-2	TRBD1	TGTGCCAGCAGCTTAGCTGGGGACAGGAATGGCTACACCTTC	CASSLAGDRNGYTF
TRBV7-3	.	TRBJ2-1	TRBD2	TGTGCCAGCAGCTTGCTGGCGGGGGAGAACAATGAGCAGTTCTTC	CASSLLAGENNEQFF
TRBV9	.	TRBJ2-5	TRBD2	TGTGCCAGCAGCACACCAAGACTAGCGGGGGGCGGGGAGACCCAGTACTTC	CASSTPRLAGGGETQYF
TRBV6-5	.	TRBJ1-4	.	TGTGCCAGCAGTTACTCGACTAGTGAAAAACTGTTTTTT	CASSYSTSEKLFF